This T cell receptor beta chain was sequenced during a study of control samples from healthy donors and cancer patients. This CDR3 region has 13 residues. V was trimmed by 2 bases and J by 8 bases, leaving 15 bases between them. Germline values: CDR1 SQVTM, CDR2 ANQGSEA. Data came from immunoSEQ multiplex PCR; TCRdb stores just in-frame clones and leaves some out. The sample carries roughly 130,000 clones, roughly 88% recorded once. The chain uses TRBV29-1 and TRBJ1-2, with D possibly matching TRBD1 (6 bases). Sequencing was carried out using blood. The clonotype originates from a man aged 45-60 years in good health. CDR3 region: CSVEPTGQMGYTF. In DNA form, the CDR3 reads TGCAGCGTTGAACCGACAGGCCAAATGGGCTACACCTTC.